This TCR beta chain was found in a study of blood T cell repertoires in COVID-19. Overall study context: Samples taken during acute and convalescent COVID-19 were collected in the United States, Italy and Spain. The cDNA or gDNA used as material had been derived from T cells, B-cell-depleted T cells, or PBMCs.

The CDR3 length is 15 residues. Trimming shortened V by 6 bases and J by 0 bases, and 14 bases separated the two germline ends. Germline V lookup: CDR1 MNHEY, CDR2 SMNVEV (reference sequence). As processed by the authors: Reference gene primers were amplified, and this amplification served to estimate nucleated cell counts. Generated by immunoSEQ multiplex PCR, the TCRdb table keeps only in-frame clones and is missing some. V and J calls and clone size are given by that table; D and trimming were obtained from the DNA. The profile shows about 15,000 clones, about 80% of them singletons. The source of this sequence is a man aged 65 to 85 with active or convalescent COVID-19. The sequenced sample consisted of peripheral blood. J is TRBJ2-5 and V is TRBV27, with D uncertain. Written as DNA, the CDR3 is TGTGCCAGCAGGCCAAGGCGGAATTACCAAGAGACCCAGTACTTC. Translated: CASRPRRNYQETQYF.